The sequence of this TCR beta chain was determined in a study of Ad26.COV2.S vaccination and SARS-CoV-2 variants. Study outcomes and limitations: Overall T cell responses may have been underestimated by the analyses of TCR breadth and depth.

Treatment specified: some 20 received Ad26.COV2.S at low or high dose, single or two shots; a few received placebo; per-sample allocation not given. Following the first vaccine or placebo injection, samples were taken on day 63. An adult donor aged 18-55 years was enrolled in Boston. Immunization relied on an Ad26 vector, which expressed Wuhan-strain SARS-CoV-2 spike. This clone was counted a single time. Its antigen remains unknown. Here immunoSEQ multiplex PCR was the method, and the copy in TCRdb shows in-frame clones only, minus some. The table lists some 410,000 clones, around 93% of them singletons. The CDR3 is 14 residues long. CDR1 is LNHDA, CDR2 SQIVND, per germline (reference sequence). Between the trimmed V and J ends, which lost 6 bases and 2 bases, there was a span of 11 bases.

The clonotype was recovered from a person between 18 and 59 years old who received the Ad26.COV2.S COVID-19 vaccine or a placebo. The chain combines TRBV19 with TRBJ1-3, with D maybe TRBD1 (5 bases). Sequencing was performed on peripheral blood, taken in a trial of Ad26.COV2.S vaccine versus placebo. The CDR3 loop is CASSLRVPGNTIYF. The CDR3 DNA sequence: TGTGCCAGTAGCCTCAGGGTCCCTGGAAACACCATATATTTT. The full variable domain, completed using reference TRBV19 and TRBJ1-3, is DGGITQSPKYLFRKEGQNVTLSCEQNLNHDAMYWYRQDPGQGLRLIYYSQIVNDFQKGDIAEGYSVSREKKESFPLTVTSAQKNPTAFYLCASSLRVPGNTIYFGEGSWLTVV.